This T cell receptor beta chain was captured by sequencing in a study of graft-versus-host responses after intestinal transplantation. Sequenced by immunoSEQ multiplex PCR; TCRdb stores in-frame clones only, minus some. The sample contains under 25,000 clones, around nine tenths of which appear only once. Trimming cost V 2 bases and J 0 bases, with 15 bases left between them. Germline V CDR1 and CDR2: SGDLS, YYNGEE. This CDR3 region has 16 residues. The sequences come from bone marrow, collected around 120 days after transplant. The V and J genes are TRBV9 and TRBJ2-7; the D gene is possibly TRBD2 (6 bases). This sequence originates from a human patient who received an intestinal transplant, so some T cells may come from the graft donor. The CDR3 DNA reads TGTGCCAGCAGCGTGGATGGAGGGTTCGGCTCCTACGAGCAGTACTTC. This gives the protein CASSVDGGFGSYEQYF.